This entry lists 15 T cell receptor beta chains sequenced from one sample in a study of identifying expanded T cells in peripheral blood. Profiling relied on immunoSEQ multiplex PCR, and the TCRdb table lists in-frame clones only, not all of them. In the table there are roughly 81,000 clones, over 80% of which are singletons. The sequenced sample consisted of blood. These receptors were collected from a person aged 18 to 75 in good health.

The chain employs TRBV7-6 and TRBJ1-4; 7 positions match TRBD1. The CDR3 length is 18 residues. J lost 7 bases, V lost 5 bases, and 19 bases had no gene match. CDR1 SGHVS and CDR2 FNYEAQ come from the germline V gene. This CDR3 reads CASSPRPTGDSGPEKLFF. Written as DNA, the CDR3 is TGTGCCAGCAGCCCCCGTCCCACAGGGGACTCTGGTCCTGAAAAACTGTTTTTT.

The chain recombines TRBV9 with TRBJ2-1; 10 bases are a match to TRBD2. CDR3 length: 15 amino acids. Losses at the gene ends were 3 bases for V and 4 bases for J; bases not matched to a gene: 4. The germline CDR1 and CDR2 sequences are SGDLS and YYNGEE. CDR3 nucleotides: TGTGCCAGCAGCGACGGGACTAGCGCGTACAATGAGCAGTTCTTC. Amino acid sequence: CASSDGTSAYNEQFF. The variable domain in full, completed from reference TRBV9 and TRBJ2-1, reads DSGVTQTPKHLITATGQRVTLRCSPRSGDLSVYWYQQSLDQGLQFLIQYYNGEERAKGNILERFSAQQFPDLHSELNLSSLELGDSALYFCASSDGTSAYNEQFFGPGTRLTVL.

The chain uses TRBV5-1 and TRBJ2-6; no clear D. Trimming removed 0 bases at V and 12 bases at J, with 10 bases between. Germline V gene lookup returns CDR1 SGHRS and CDR2 YFSETQ. There are 13 residues in the CDR3. The CDR3 here is CASSLAGYSVLTF. As DNA, the CDR3 is TGCGCCAGCAGCTTGGCGGGCTACAGCGTCCTGACTTTC.

The rearrangement links TRBV29-1 to TRBJ2-5, with 11 nucleotides matching TRBD2. Per the germline V gene, CDR1 is SQVTM and CDR2 is ANQGSEA. With V trimmed by 6 bases and J by 3 bases, 6 bases remained unmatched. The CDR3 is 14 amino acids. CDR3 DNA: TGCAGCGTGGTGGGACTAGCGGAAAAAGAGACCCAGTACTTC. It encodes CSVVGLAEKETQYF.

The chain carries TRBV9 and TRBJ2-5; TRBD1 agrees at 7 bases. V shed 4 bases and J 8 bases; nucleotides not matched to a gene: 11. Germline V gene sequence: CDR1 SGDLS, CDR2 YYNGEE. The CDR3 extends over 14 amino acids. The CDR3: CASSRGTVQGTQYF. The DNA of the CDR3 is TGTGCCAGCAGCAGAGGGACAGTCCAAGGTACCCAGTACTTC.

This CDR3 is CASSQEGLAAATGELFF. CDR3 coding DNA: TGTGCCAGCAGCCAAGAAGGACTAGCGGCCGCGACCGGGGAGCTGTTTTTT. The rearrangement links TRBV4-2 to TRBJ2-2; TRBD2 aligns across 10 bases. The J segment lost 5 bases and the V segment lost 0 bases, leaving 6 bases of the junction unmatched. The germline gives CDR1 LGHNA, CDR2 YNFKEQ. The CDR3 totals 17 residues.

The rearrangement joins TRBV27 to TRBJ2-1, with 12 bases fitting TRBD2. The V and J ends lost 4 bases and 7 bases, in that order; junction bases with no gene match: 5. Germline V gene lookup returns CDR1 MNHEY and CDR2 SMNVEV (reference sequence). The CDR3 consists of 15 residues. DNA of the CDR3: TGTGCCAGCAGTTCTTGGACTAGCGGGATAAATGAGCAGTTCTTC. Amino acid sequence: CASSSWTSGINEQFF.

This chain uses TRBV27 with TRBJ2-1; 7 nucleotides agree with TRBD1. After removal of 2 bases from V and 5 bases from J, the junction contained 9 bases not matched to a gene. This CDR3 comprises 16 residues. CDR1 is MNHEY and CDR2 is SMNVEV in the germline V gene (reference sequence). CDR3 nucleotide sequence: TGTGCCAGCAGTTTAGATATGGCAGGGGGACACAATGAGCAGTTCTTC. Protein: CASSLDMAGGHNEQFF.

The rearrangement joins TRBV10-3 to TRBJ2-1; TRBD2 matches 9 bases. V gave up 4 bases and J gave up 10 bases; unmatched junction bases: 11. The CDR3 runs to 15 residues. Germline values: CDR1 ENHRY, CDR2 SYGVKD. The CDR3 DNA follows: TGTGCCATCAGTGTAAGACTAGCGGACAGCGGGGAGCAGTTCTTC. As protein: CAISVRLADSGEQFF.

The rearrangement joins TRBV11-3 to TRBJ2-7, with 14 bases matching TRBD2. The CDR3 runs to 15 residues. Per the germline V gene, CDR1 is SGHNT and CDR2 is YENEEA. After removal of 3 bases from V and 4 bases from J, the junction contained 2 bases not matched to a gene. CDR3 in amino acids: CASSFGTSGSYEQYF. The CDR3 nucleotides read TGTGCCAGCAGCTTTGGGACTAGCGGGAGTTACGAGCAGTACTTC.

V is TRBV14 and J is TRBJ2-3; D is undetermined. V was cut by 3 bases and J by 2 bases, with 15 bases left in between. CDR3 length: 16 amino acids. CDR1 SGHDN and CDR2 FVKESK come from the germline V gene. CDR3 amino acids: CASSHTSRTVTDTQYF. The CDR3 coding sequence is TGTGCCAGCAGCCACACCTCTCGGACGGTCACAGATACGCAGTATTTT.

This chain links TRBV25-1 with TRBJ2-1, with 13 nucleotides matching TRBD2. Germline V gene sequence: CDR1 MGHDK, CDR2 SYGVNS. V lost 3 bases and J lost 0; bases outside the gene matches: 5. The CDR3 length is 18 residues. The CDR3 sequence is CASSDTGLAGSSYNEQFF. The DNA for the CDR3 is TGTGCCAGCAGTGATACGGGACTAGCGGGAAGCTCCTACAATGAGCAGTTCTTC.

The J gene is TRBJ1-1, the V gene TRBV7-3; tentative D call: TRBD1 (5 bases). The CDR3 covers 13 residues. Germline loops: CDR1 SGHTA, CDR2 FQGTGA. V lost 5 bases and J 2 bases, leaving 9 bases between the germline ends. The CDR3 reads CASSPGGNTEAFF. DNA for the CDR3: TGTGCCAGCAGCCCCGGGGGTAACACTGAAGCTTTCTTT.

This clone has a handful of counts. The chain links TRBV9 to TRBJ1-1, with D hard to call. This CDR3 region has 13 residues. Trimming stripped 0 bases from V and 1 base from J, with 4 bases between. Germline V gene lookup returns CDR1 SGDLS and CDR2 YYNGEE. CDR3 in DNA: TGTGCCAGCAGCGTAGATCAGAACACTGAAGCTTTCTTT. Its protein is CASSVDQNTEAFF.

This chain uses TRBV15 with TRBJ2-7; TRBD2 might be the D (5 bases). The V gene lost 0 bases and the J gene lost 3 bases, with 9 bases spanning the gap. Germline CDR1 and CDR2: LNHNV and YYDKDF (reference sequence). This CDR3 spans 14 amino acids. CDR3 loop: CATSRDLAGYEQYF. The CDR3 coding sequence is TGTGCCACCAGCAGAGATCTGGCGGGCTACGAGCAGTACTTC.